Below are 7 T cell receptor beta chains sequenced from a single sample in a study of T cells in Graves' hyperthyroidism and ophthalmopathy (dated by TCRdb to about 2019). Library creation used multiplex PCR. For sequencing, an Illumina HiSeq 2000 was employed. The TCR beta CDR3 regions were amplified from the RNA transcripts. For the first round of RT-PCR on the TCR CDR3, the HTBI primer set was used together with the Qiagen OneStep RT-PCR kit. Through fastp at Q25 and MiXCR, TCRdb rebuilt clones from the public reads, retaining in-frame beta chains. Identical CDR3 proteins give one entry, which carries the most common genes and DNA. The table for this sample lists about 560,000 distinct CDR3 sequences; 15% to 20% of them were counted only once. The top ten constitute about 17% of the sample. Material: blood. Source of these receptors: a woman between 18 and 29 years old with Graves' hyperthyroidism.

This clonotype was seen at least ten times. V is TRBV20-1 and J is TRBJ2-7, with D tentatively TRBD2 (5 bases). CDR1 and CDR2 (germline): DFQATT, SNEGSKA (reference sequence). V lost 3 bases to trimming and J lost 3 bases, with 15 bases between them. The CDR3 loop spans 14 amino acids. DNA of the CDR3: TGCAGTGCTAGGGACCCGCCCCGGGACTACGAGCAGTACTTC. It yields the protein CSARDPPRDYEQYF.

This clonotype was counted ten times or more. The J gene is TRBJ2-7, the V gene TRBV11-3; D not resolved. Germline CDR1 reads SGHNT; CDR2 reads YENEEA. V lost 4 bases, J lost 6 bases, and 19 bases lay in between. The CDR3 covers 15 residues. The CDR3 spells CASSSRSKQRPEQYF. The CDR3 DNA reads TGTGCCAGCAGCTCGAGAAGTAAACAGCGCCCCGAGCAGTACTTC.

This clonotype occurred many times. The chain couples TRBV18 to TRBJ2-5; 9 positions agree with TRBD2. The germline CDR1 and CDR2 sequences are KGHSH and LQKENI. Trimming took 3 bases from V and 1 from J; bases not matched to a gene: 3. The CDR3 runs 15 residues. This chain's CDR3 is CASSPTTSGQETQYF. CDR3 DNA sequence: TGTGCCAGCTCACCGACGACTAGCGGCCAAGAGACCCAGTACTTC. The variable domain in full, completed from reference TRBV18 and TRBJ2-5, reads NAGVMQNPRHLVRRRGQEARLRCSPMKGHSHVYWYRQLPEEGLKFMVYLQKENIIDESGMPKERFSAEFPKEGPSILRIQQVVRGDSAAYFCASSPTTSGQETQYFGPGTRLLVL.

This clonotype was seen many times. The gene calls are TRBV11-3 and TRBJ2-5, with D possibly being TRBD2 (6 bases). The CDR3 totals 14 residues. V shed 5 bases and J shed 5 bases, with 15 bases lying between them. Per the germline V gene, CDR1 is SGHNT and CDR2 is YENEEA. CDR3 DNA: TGTGCCAGCAGCCCGAGTCTAGCGCCGGAGACCCAGTACTTC. Translating it yields CASSPSLAPETQYF.

This clonotype was detected many times. This chain joins TRBV5-1 and TRBJ2-5, with a possible D match to TRBD1 (5 bases). Trimming took off 3 bases at V and 4 bases at J, with 13 bases between the two ends. CDR1 is SGHRS, CDR2 YFSETQ, per germline. The CDR3 runs 14 residues. The CDR3 reads CASSSTGTGETQYF. In nucleotides, the CDR3 is TGCGCCAGCAGCTCCACAGGTACGGGAGAGACCCAGTACTTC.

This clonotype has just a few counts. This chain uses TRBV30 with TRBJ2-1; 13 bases fit TRBD2. The germline V gene has CDR1 GTSNPN and CDR2 SVGIG (reference sequence). The CDR3 loop spans 14 amino acids. The trim removed 8 bases at V and 11 bases at J, leaving 12 bases unmatched. CDR3 coding DNA: TGTGCCAGCCACCGGACTAGCGGGAGCCCGCAGCAGTTCTTC. Its protein is CASHRTSGSPQQFF.

In its sample, this clonotype was seen a few times. The chain couples TRBV5-1 to TRBJ1-6; 9 bases are shared with TRBD1. The ends lost 6 bases at V and 5 bases at J; junction bases unmatched: 9. Germline CDR1 is SGHRS and CDR2 is YFSETQ. The CDR3 spans 16 residues. The CDR3 sequence is CASNIGDREDNSPLHF. Written as DNA, the CDR3 is TGCGCCAGCAACATCGGGGACAGGGAGGATAATTCACCCCTCCACTTT.